Below, 27 T cell receptor beta chains from the same sample are listed, as sequenced in a study of blood T cell repertoires in COVID-19. Profiling relied on immunoSEQ multiplex PCR, and the TCRdb table lists in-frame clones only, not all of them. The profile shows 200,000 to 250,000 clones, around 88% of them singletons. Material for sequencing was peripheral blood. All receptors come from a man older than 75 with acute or convalescent COVID-19.

The chain carries TRBV28 and TRBJ1-2; 10 bases line up with TRBD1. The V gene's germline CDR1 is MDHEN and CDR2 SYDVKM. This CDR3 is 12 amino acids long. V lost 10 bases, J lost 4 bases, and 3 bases stayed unmatched. The CDR3 bases are TGTGCCACTAGGACAGGGGGCTATGGCTACACCTTC. Translating gives CATRTGGYGYTF.

The chain employs TRBV18 and TRBJ1-6, with D unresolved. Per germline, CDR1 KGHSH and CDR2 LQKENI. Trimming took 2 bases from V and 7 from J, leaving 12 bases between them. The CDR3 spans 15 residues. The CDR3 loop reads CASSPIPLVNSPLHF. CDR3 DNA: TGTGCCAGCTCACCAATCCCCCTTGTCAATTCACCCCTCCACTTT.

J is TRBJ1-1 and V is TRBV2; the D is unclear. CDR3 length: 13 amino acids. CDR1 is SNHLY and CDR2 is FYNNEI in the germline V gene. Trimming shortened V by 8 bases and J by 1 base, and 11 bases separated the two germline ends. Here the CDR3 reads CASGRHGNTEAFF. The CDR3 DNA reads TGTGCCAGCGGCCGACATGGGAACACTGAAGCTTTCTTT.

The chain carries TRBV6-5 and TRBJ2-3; 10 bases align to TRBD2. Per germline, CDR1 MNHEY and CDR2 SVGAGI. J was trimmed by 2 bases and V by 4 bases; bases with no gene match: 6. This CDR3 contains 16 residues. The DNA of the CDR3 is TGTGCCAGCAGTTTGGGACTAGCGCTTACCACAGATACGCAGTATTTT. Its protein product is CASSLGLALTTDTQYF.

The J gene is TRBJ1-1, the V gene TRBV2; D not resolved. This CDR3 has 14 residues. Looked up from germline, CDR1 is SNHLY and CDR2 is FYNNEI. Trimming pared 4 bases from V and 5 bases from J, leaving 14 bases between. The CDR3 DNA is TGTGCCAGCAGTGTAATGGAGGGTCAGACTGAAGCTTTCTTT. This gives the protein CASSVMEGQTEAFF.

In its sample, this clone was seen once. The chain employs TRBV28 and TRBJ1-2; a weak D match, TRBD1 (5 bases). V was pared by 7 bases and J by 4 bases, with 22 bases between. Germline loops: CDR1 MDHEN, CDR2 SYDVKM. The CDR3 length is 16 residues. CDR3 in amino acids: CASTLGAGALPYGYTF. In nucleotides, the CDR3 is TGTGCCAGCACCCTAGGGGCCGGAGCCCTCCCCTATGGCTACACCTTC.

This clone showed up just once. This chain connects TRBV6-2 or TRBV6-3 to TRBJ2-3; TRBD2 matches 13 bases. V was clipped by 2 bases and J by 5 bases; unmatched bases: 1. The CDR3 covers 15 residues. In germline, CDR1 is MNHEY, CDR2 SVGEGT. The CDR3 DNA is TGTGCCAGCAGTTACAGACTAGCGGGGGGAGATACGCAGTATTTT. Its translation: CASSYRLAGGDTQYF.

The chain links TRBV11-2 to TRBJ2-1, with D perhaps matching TRBD2 (5 bases). Trimming left V 1 base short and J 4 bases short, with 11 bases between. The CDR3 is made up of 15 amino acids. The germline V gene has CDR1 SGHAT and CDR2 FQNNGV. As DNA, the CDR3 is TGTGCCAGCAGCTTAGGGCCAGGACTTTACAATGAGCAGTTCTTC. This gives the protein CASSLGPGLYNEQFF.

This clone was observed once. The chain uses TRBV6-2 or TRBV6-3 and TRBJ2-5, with 7 bases lining up with TRBD2. Unmatched junction bases numbered 13, after V lost 6 bases and J lost 3 bases. Germline V gene sequence: CDR1 MNHEY, CDR2 SVGEGT. The CDR3 is made up of 16 amino acids. The CDR3 nucleotides read TGTGCCAGCAGCCCTAGGGGTAGCGGGTTGAAAGAGACCCAGTACTTC. Its protein is CASSPRGSGLKETQYF.

The chain employs TRBV7-2 and TRBJ2-2; 7 bases are shared with TRBD2. Looked up from germline, CDR1 is SGHTA and CDR2 is FQGNSA. This CDR3 is built from 16 residues. V trimming: 1 base; J trimming: 3 bases; junction bases outside the gene matches: 5. In DNA, the CDR3 is TGTGCCAGCAGCTTAGACGGGAGGTTGGACACCGGGGAGCTGTTTTTT. It is translated as CASSLDGRLDTGELFF.

The chain has TRBV7-3 and TRBJ2-3; D may be TRBD1 (5 bases). This CDR3 has 16 residues. Per germline, CDR1 SGHTA and CDR2 FQGTGA. The V gene lost 1 base and the J gene lost 1 base, with 12 bases spanning the gap. The CDR3 reads CASSLNQGVGTDTQYF. CDR3 coding DNA: TGTGCCAGCAGCTTAAATCAGGGCGTCGGCACAGATACGCAGTATTTT.

The CDR3 protein is CASSTRTALETQYF. The CDR3 DNA sequence: TGTGCCAGCAGTACCAGGACAGCTCTAGAGACCCAGTACTTC. J is TRBJ2-5 and V is TRBV27, with D perhaps matching TRBD1 (6 bases). The germline V gene encodes CDR1 MNHEY and CDR2 SMNVEV (reference sequence). V was cut by 5 bases and J by 4 bases, with 14 bases left in between. CDR3 length: 14 residues.

The rearrangement links TRBV5-1 to TRBJ2-3; 10 nucleotides align to TRBD1. This CDR3 contains 15 residues. Germline V lookup: CDR1 SGHRS, CDR2 YFSETQ. The trim removed 4 bases at V and 4 bases at J, leaving 6 bases unmatched. The CDR3 spells CASSRGDRGPDTQYF. The CDR3, as DNA: TGCGCCAGCAGCCGGGGAGACAGGGGGCCAGATACGCAGTATTTT.

The genes are TRBV19 and TRBJ2-5; TRBD1 matches 10 bases. The V segment lost 5 bases and the J segment 1 base; nucleotides outside the gene matches: 7. CDR3 length: 16 residues. Germline loops: CDR1 LNHDA, CDR2 SQIVND (reference sequence). CDR3 DNA: TGTGCCAGTAGTGCCCGGGACAGGGGATTCCAAGAGACCCAGTACTTC. Its translation is CASSARDRGFQETQYF.

The chain joins TRBV19 to TRBJ1-2; no firm D call. The CDR3 covers 12 residues. The germline gives CDR1 LNHDA, CDR2 SQIVND (reference sequence). Trimming pared 3 bases from V and 8 bases from J, leaving 10 bases between. CDR3 nucleotide sequence: TGTGCCAGTAGTATCTACCCGAAGGGCTACACCTTC. This encodes CASSIYPKGYTF.

J is TRBJ1-1 and V is TRBV18, with TRBD1 matching over 9 bases. The junction had 8 bases not matched to a gene; V was cut back by 6 bases and J by 6 bases. CDR1 and CDR2 from the germline V gene are KGHSH and LQKENI. CDR3 length: 14 residues. CDR3: CASSIGQGSAEAFF. The CDR3 region has the DNA TGTGCCAGCTCTATAGGACAGGGGAGCGCTGAAGCTTTCTTT.

CDR3 residues: CASSQQENTEAFF. For the CDR3, the DNA is TGCGCCAGCAGCCAGCAGGAGAACACTGAAGCTTTCTTT. V gene TRBV4-1 combines with J gene TRBJ1-1; unclear D gene. CDR1 and CDR2 from the germline V gene are MGHRA and YSYEKL. Deletions cut 3 bases from V and 1 base from J, with 6 bases between. CDR3 length equals 13 residues.

This clone has just one count. The chain recombines TRBV18 with TRBJ2-7; a possible D gene is TRBD2 (5 bases). Trimming cost V 6 bases and J 7 bases, with 13 bases left between them. Looked up from germline, CDR1 is KGHSH and CDR2 is LQKENI. The CDR3 length is 12 residues. DNA of the CDR3: TGTGCCAGCTCCCCCCGGGAAGGGGAGCAGTACTTC. It yields the protein CASSPREGEQYF.

This sequence joins TRBV2 and TRBJ2-5; possibly TRBD2 for D (6 bases). The CDR3 is 13 amino acids. Trimming stripped 11 bases from V and 7 bases from J, with 20 bases between. CDR1 and CDR2 from the germline V gene are SNHLY and FYNNEI. The chain's CDR3 is CAGGTGLMGTQYF. DNA for the CDR3: TGTGCCGGAGGGACCGGGCTCATGGGGACCCAGTACTTC.

The gene calls are TRBV4-2 and TRBJ1-2; D not resolved. Germline V gene lookup returns CDR1 LGHNA and CDR2 YNFKEQ. The CDR3 covers 13 residues. V dropped 0 bases and J dropped 2 bases, with 4 bases sitting between them. CDR3 DNA: TGTGCCAGCAGCCAAGATCAAAACTATGGCTACACCTTC. The encoded protein is CASSQDQNYGYTF.

The chain couples TRBV6-5 to TRBJ2-5; TRBD2 might be the D (5 bases). V shed 6 bases and J shed 1 base, with 15 bases lying between them. The germline V gene has CDR1 MNHEY and CDR2 SVGAGI. The CDR3 is 15 amino acids. CDR3 residues: CASSPRERTQETQYF. The CDR3 coding sequence is TGTGCCAGCAGCCCACGGGAACGGACCCAAGAGACCCAGTACTTC.

There are many counts of this clone. One end of the junction is discordant with germline, which a read error may explain. This rearrangement joins TRBV5-6 to TRBJ1-2; D may be TRBD1 (6 bases). Germline V gives CDR1 SGHDT, CDR2 YYEEEE. This CDR3 comprises 13 residues. CDR3 residues: CASSRSTGESSFF. The CDR3 coding sequence is TGTGCCAGCAGCCGATCGACAGGAGAAAGTTCCTTCTTC. Full variable domain (remainder filled in from reference TRBV5-6 and TRBJ1-2): DAGVTQSPTHLIKTRGQQVTLRCSPKSGHDTVSWYQQALGQGPQFIFQYYEEEERQRGNFPDRFSGHQFPNYSSELNVNALLLGDSALYLCASSRSTGESSFFGSGTRLTVV.

This sequence joins TRBV29-1 and TRBJ1-4, with D perhaps TRBD1 (5 bases). CDR1 and CDR2 (germline): SQVTM, ANQGSEA. This CDR3 contains 14 residues. The V and J ends lost 6 bases and 8 bases respectively, with 19 bases between them. The DNA for the CDR3 is TGCAGCGTACCTTCGGGGGAGGGTGGGGAAAAACTGTTTTTT. Protein product: CSVPSGEGGEKLFF.

The chain uses TRBV19 and TRBJ1-1; D may be TRBD1 (5 bases). The CDR3 has 14 residues. V lost 1 base to trimming and J lost 4 bases, with 10 bases between them. Germline values: CDR1 LNHDA, CDR2 SQIVND (reference sequence). The CDR3 region is CASSIGRGTTEAFF. The CDR3 DNA follows: TGTGCCAGTAGTATAGGCCGGGGGACCACTGAAGCTTTCTTT.

The J gene is TRBJ1-2, the V gene TRBV19; D is perhaps TRBD1 (5 bases). This CDR3 comprises 13 residues. Germline V gives CDR1 LNHDA, CDR2 SQIVND (reference sequence). Deletions cut 5 bases from V and 0 bases from J, with 7 bases between. CDR3 bases: TGTGCCAGTAGTCGACAGTCTAACTATGGCTACACCTTC. Amino acids: CASSRQSNYGYTF.

The rearrangement links TRBV13 to TRBJ1-2, with 8 bases that match TRBD1. J lost 8 bases, V lost 5 bases, and 7 bases had no gene match. CDR3 length: 13 amino acids. Germline lookup yields CDR1 PRHDT and CDR2 FYEKMQ (reference sequence). CDR3 region: CASSPVGQGGYTF. CDR3 sequence (DNA): TGTGCCAGCAGCCCCGTCGGACAGGGCGGCTACACCTTC. Based on the CDR3 plus reference TRBV13 and TRBJ1-2, the full variable domain is AAGVIQSPRHLIKEKRETATLKCYPIPRHDTVYWYQQGPGQDPQFLISFYEKMQSDKGSIPDRFSAQQFSDYHSELNMSSLELGDSALYFCASSPVGQGGYTFGSGTRLTVV.

V is TRBV6-5 and J is TRBJ1-5, with D hard to call. Between the trimmed V and J ends, which lost 6 bases and 0 bases, there was a span of 9 bases. Germline assignment: CDR1 MNHEY and CDR2 SVGAGI. This CDR3 comprises 14 residues. The chain's CDR3 is CASSQADSNQPQHF. As DNA, the CDR3 is TGTGCCAGCAGCCAGGCAGATAGCAATCAGCCCCAGCATTTT.